This passage covers 32 T cell receptor beta chains from one sample sequenced in a study of CXCR3-negative and CXCR3-positive naive CD8 T cells. The libraries of TRB cDNA were prepared using 5' RACE with UMI labels. TCRdb re-analyzed the 5' RACE reads; it lists each CDR3 protein once, without DNA. The sample data list over 80,000 distinct CDR3 sequences. The specimen sequenced was naive CXCR3- CD8+ T cells from blood. Subset meaning: CD45RO-CCR7+CD27+CD95- naive CD8+ T cells lacking CXCR3 (TNR3-). The receptors originated from a human donor in good health. Some clones in this sample may be carry-over from other donors' samples.

J is TRBJ2-3 and V is TRBV27; the D call of TRBD1 rests on TCRdb alone, since no DNA is present to check it. The CDR3 spans 12 residues. Per germline, CDR1 MNHEY and CDR2 SMNVEV (reference sequence). CDR3 protein: CASKSDRTPQYF.

This chain links TRBV28 with TRBJ2-1; TCRdb picks TRBD1, but there is no DNA to check that call. The CDR3 is made up of 15 amino acids. Germline lookup yields CDR1 MDHEN and CDR2 SYDVKM. The CDR3 loop is CASSLGTAAYNEQFF.

The chain recombines TRBV6-6 with TRBJ2-5; without DNA, the TCRdb call of TRBD1 cannot be checked. This CDR3 region has 14 residues. Looked up from germline, CDR1 is MNHNY and CDR2 is SVGAGI (reference sequence). Here the CDR3 reads CASSSPYQPETQYF.

The chain is built from TRBV4-2 and TRBJ2-3; TCRdb's D gene call, TRBD2, goes unchecked for lack of DNA. Germline V lookup: CDR1 LGHNA, CDR2 YNFKEQ. The CDR3 extends over 19 amino acids. The CDR3 loop is CASSGKGTSGGRATDTQYF.

The chain links TRBV3-1 to TRBJ2-7. Germline CDR1 is LGHDT and CDR2 is YNNKEL (reference sequence). This CDR3 contains 13 residues. CDR3 amino acids: CASSRALPYEQYF.

The V gene is TRBV12-3 or TRBV12-4, the J gene TRBJ2-1. There are 15 residues in the CDR3. The CDR3 sequence is CASSLGSTSYNEQFF.

V gene TRBV14 combines with J gene TRBJ2-3; TCRdb's assignment of TRBD1 cannot be checked, as there is no DNA. CDR1 is SGHDN and CDR2 is FVKESK in the germline V gene. The CDR3 is 14 residues long. The CDR3 here is CASSLQGTLNTQYF.

The V call is TRBV4-3, the J call TRBJ2-3; the TCRdb call, TRBD2, lacks DNA for checking. The CDR3 contains 20 residues. Germline-derived CDR1 and CDR2 are LGHNA and YSLEER. CDR3 loop: CASSPYFGIEAERSTDTQYF.

The chain uses TRBV25-1 and TRBJ1-4. The CDR3 has 12 amino acids. CDR1 and CDR2 from the germline V gene are MGHDK and SYGVNS. The CDR3 region is CASKGVGEKLFF. Filled out from reference TRBV25-1 and TRBJ1-4, the complete variable domain reads EADIYQTPRYLVIGTGKKITLECSQTMGHDKMYWYQQDPGMELHLIHYSYGVNSTEKGDLSSESTVSRIRTEHFPLTLESARPSHTSQYLCASKGVGEKLFFGSGTQLSVL.

The V gene is TRBV20-1, the J gene TRBJ1-4; TCRdb designates TRBD1, a call that cannot be tested without DNA. CDR1 and CDR2 from the germline V gene are DFQATT and SNEGSKA (reference sequence). This CDR3 comprises 13 residues. CDR3 region: CSALGTGIEKLFF.

The chain recombines TRBV28 with TRBJ2-1; with no DNA, the TCRdb D assignment of TRBD2 cannot be verified. CDR3 length: 14 residues. Germline CDR1 reads MDHEN; CDR2 reads SYDVKM. The chain's CDR3 is CASSLGLAGVEQFF.

This chain links TRBV29-1 with TRBJ2-7. The CDR3 is made up of 12 amino acids. Germline CDR1 and CDR2: SQVTM and ANQGSEA. CDR3: CSVAHIDYEQYF.

The chain has TRBV7-9 and TRBJ2-7; TCRdb names TRBD2, which stays unverified in the absence of DNA. This CDR3 contains 14 residues. Germline V gives CDR1 SEHNR, CDR2 FQNEAQ (reference sequence). The CDR3 region is CASSFGEGTYEQYF.

V and J are TRBV29-1 and TRBJ2-1; TCRdb reports TRBD2, a call that lacks DNA to check it against. This CDR3 spans 14 amino acids. CDR1 is SQVTM and CDR2 is ANQGSEA in the germline V gene. CDR3 amino acids: CSAGTSGRWDEQFF.

The rearrangement joins TRBV5-1 to TRBJ2-7. The germline V gene encodes CDR1 SGHRS and CDR2 YFSETQ. The CDR3 is 14 amino acids. The CDR3 loop reads CASSLVDDSYEQYF.

V is TRBV5-1 and J is TRBJ2-7. The CDR3 length is 14 residues. CDR1 SGHRS and CDR2 YFSETQ come from the germline V gene. CDR3 in amino acids: CASSLTGGTYEQYF.

This chain joins TRBV7-3 and TRBJ2-2; the D call of TRBD1 rests on TCRdb alone, since no DNA is present to check it. Germline V gene lookup returns CDR1 SGHTA and CDR2 FQGTGA. CDR3 size: 18 residues. CDR3 protein: CASSPQGLNLANTGELFF.

The chain uses TRBV29-1 and TRBJ2-7; TCRdb gives TRBD2 as the D gene, but with no DNA this cannot be confirmed. The CDR3 extends over 12 amino acids. CDR1 SQVTM and CDR2 ANQGSEA come from the germline V gene. The CDR3 sequence: CSVRGLFYEQYF.

The chain joins TRBV5-5 to TRBJ2-1. The CDR3 runs 15 residues. CDR1 is SGHKS and CDR2 is YYEKEE in the germline V gene (reference sequence). The CDR3 region is CASSFAGFRNNEQFF.

The chain carries TRBV19 and TRBJ2-1; TCRdb calls TRBD1, which cannot be checked without DNA. The germline V gene encodes CDR1 LNHDA and CDR2 SQIVND (reference sequence). This CDR3 spans 13 amino acids. CDR3 amino acids: CASSKGRGDEQFF.

V and J are TRBV28 and TRBJ2-3; the TRBD2 assignment by TCRdb is unverifiable without DNA. This CDR3 is 15 amino acids long. Germline values: CDR1 MDHEN, CDR2 SYDVKM. The CDR3 spells CASSRMGGGADTQYF.

The genes are TRBV19 and TRBJ1-1; the TCRdb D gene call, TRBD1, has no DNA to confirm it. The CDR3 length is 14 residues. Germline CDR1 and CDR2: LNHDA and SQIVND (reference sequence). The CDR3 sequence is CASAEGALNTEAFF.

The chain is built from TRBV7-9 and TRBJ2-1; TCRdb's D call, TRBD2, is unchecked because there is no DNA. Germline CDR1 is SEHNR and CDR2 is FQNEAQ (reference sequence). CDR3 length: 15 amino acids. This CDR3 reads CASSRGLAGVDEQFF.

CDR3 region: CASSSQGGEPNTEAFF. The chain is built from TRBV7-9 and TRBJ1-1; the D call of TRBD1 rests on TCRdb alone, since no DNA is present to check it. In germline, CDR1 is SEHNR, CDR2 FQNEAQ (reference sequence). The CDR3 contains 16 residues.

This chain links TRBV6-1 with TRBJ2-1; the TCRdb call, TRBD2, lacks DNA for checking. CDR1 and CDR2 (germline): MNHNS, SASEGT. The CDR3 totals 16 residues. The CDR3: CASRGLAGHSYNEQFF.

The chain links TRBV27 to TRBJ2-7; TCRdb returns TRBD1, unconfirmable since there is no DNA. Germline CDR1 MNHEY, CDR2 SMNVEV (reference sequence). This CDR3 is 16 amino acids long. CDR3 protein: CASSLSGTGSPYEQYF.

J is TRBJ2-2 and V is TRBV5-1; no DNA is available, so the TRBD1 call from TCRdb remains unchecked. This CDR3 is built from 15 residues. CDR1 is SGHRS and CDR2 is YFSETQ in the germline V gene. The CDR3 sequence is CASSHTGENTGELFF.

The V gene is TRBV12-3 or TRBV12-4, the J gene TRBJ2-2; TCRdb lists TRBD2, though no DNA is available to test this call. CDR3 length: 13 amino acids. CDR3 in amino acids: CASSLSPTGELFF.

The chain combines TRBV5-1 with TRBJ2-3; as DNA is missing, the TRBD1 call by TCRdb cannot be tested. The germline V gene has CDR1 SGHRS and CDR2 YFSETQ. The CDR3 is 14 residues long. The CDR3 is CASSSGQGTDTQYF.

The V gene is TRBV5-1, the J gene TRBJ1-1. The germline CDR1 and CDR2 sequences are SGHRS and YFSETQ. The CDR3 runs to 13 residues. The CDR3 loop is CASTLPGSTEAFF.

The CDR3 spells CSVDGISGSNEQFF. This chain joins TRBV29-1 and TRBJ2-1; checking the TCRdb D call of TRBD1 is not possible without DNA. CDR3 length: 14 amino acids. Germline CDR1 SQVTM, CDR2 ANQGSEA.

The chain employs TRBV15 and TRBJ2-3. Germline V lookup: CDR1 LNHNV, CDR2 YYDKDF (reference sequence). The CDR3 has 13 amino acids. This CDR3 reads CATSRSRTSEQYF.